This is a list of T cell receptor beta chains from one sample in a study of T cells in Graves' hyperthyroidism and ophthalmopathy. TCRdb passed the multiplex PCR reads through MiXCR, listing each CDR3 protein once. The sample records about 560,000 distinct CDR3 sequences, approximately 15% being singletons. The material sequenced was blood. Receptors were obtained from a woman aged 18-29 years with Graves' hyperthyroidism. The CDR3 runs from the conserved cysteine through the conserved F or W. A D gene is named only where the DNA matches it firmly. Rows may omit the clone size; those that give it use once, few, many or a size class.

V	J	length	size	D	CDR3	DNA
TRBV27	TRBJ1-1	15	NA	TRBD1	CASTRLGQQNTEAFF	TGTGCCAGCACCCGATTGGGACAGCAGAACACTGAAGCTTTCTTT
TRBV5-1	TRBJ2-7	14	many	NA	CASSQDPREYEQYF	TGCGCCAGCAGCCAGGACCCCCGGGAGTACGAGCAGTACTTC
TRBV19	TRBJ2-1	16	few	TRBD2	CASSPRLTSGTHEQFF	TGTGCCAGTAGTCCCCGACTGACTAGCGGGACCCATGAGCAGTTCTTC
TRBV7-3	TRBJ2-3	14	many	NA	CASSLRTNQDTQYF	TGTGCCAGCAGCTTAAGAACCAACCAAGATACGCAGTATTTT
TRBV20-1	TRBJ2-7	16	many	NA	CSARDPSQRLKYEQYF	TGCAGTGCTAGAGATCCTTCCCAGCGGTTAAAATACGAGCAGTACTTC
TRBV5-1	TRBJ2-1	15	few	TRBD2	CASSLGLAGVVEQFF	TGCGCCAGCAGCTTGGGACTAGCGGGAGTGGTTGAGCAGTTCTTC
TRBV7-9	TRBJ2-7	16	few	NA	CASSLANTGIIYEQYF	TGTGCCAGCAGCTTAGCGAACACAGGGATAATCTACGAGCAGTACTTC
TRBV29-1	TRBJ1-2	14	NA	NA	CSVDRQVPGYGYTF	TGCAGCGTCGATAGACAGGTCCCAGGCTATGGCTACACCTTC
TRBV6-4	TRBJ1-6	13	NA	NA	CASSDSEDSPLHF	TGTGCCAGCAGTGACTCGGAGGATTCACCCCTCCACTTT
TRBV7-8	TRBJ1-6	14	many	NA	CASSPSDYNSPLHF	TGTGCCAGCAGCCCGTCGGATTATAATTCACCCCTCCACTTT
TRBV7-7	TRBJ2-6	20	NA	NA	CASSLNPSAGISSGANVLTF	TGTGCTAGCAGCTTGAACCCCTCAGCTGGGATTAGCTCTGGGGCCAACGTCCTGACTTTC
TRBV5-4	TRBJ1-6	14	NA	TRBD1	CASSIQGDNSPLHF	TGTGCCAGCAGCATACAGGGGGATAATTCACCCCTCCACTTT
TRBV2	TRBJ1-5	14	NA	NA	CASSGRFFNQPQHF	TGTGCCAGCAGTGGGCGGTTTTTCAATCAGCCCCAGCATTTT
TRBV29-1	TRBJ2-1	11	NA	NA	CSVEDYNEQFF	TGCAGCGTTGAAGACTACAATGAGCAGTTCTTC
TRBV29-1	TRBJ2-5	15	few	NA	CSVEEDNRWEETQYF	TGCAGCGTTGAAGAAGACAACCGGTGGGAAGAGACCCAGTACTTC
TRBV7-9	TRBJ2-5	12	few	TRBD1	CASSSRTGGEYF	TGTGCCAGCAGCAGTCGGACAGGGGGGGAGTACTTC
TRBV5-1	TRBJ2-3	15	few	TRBD2	CASSGLAGDQDTQYF	TGCGCCAGCAGCGGACTAGCGGGAGATCAAGATACGCAGTATTTT
TRBV6-2/TRBV6-3	TRBJ2-7	14	NA	NA	CASGLIRGTYGQYF	TGTGCCAGCGGCTTGATTAGAGGAACCTACGGGCAGTACTTC
TRBV2	TRBJ1-1	11	few	NA	CASTRAAEAFF	TGTGCCAGCACCAGGGCCGCTGAAGCTTTCTTT
TRBV5-1	TRBJ2-7	15	NA	NA	CASSLGPGRGREQYF	TGCGCCAGCAGCTTGGGTCCCGGAAGGGGTCGAGAGCAGTACTTC
TRBV12-3/TRBV12-4	TRBJ1-3	16	many	NA	CASSLWAGNSGNTIYF	TGTGCCAGCAGTTTATGGGCAGGAAACTCTGGAAACACCATATATTTT
TRBV7-8	TRBJ2-1	15	NA	TRBD1	CASSPPGQSYNEQFF	TGTGCCAGCAGCCCCCCGGGACAGTCCTACAATGAGCAGTTCTTC
TRBV12-3/TRBV12-4	TRBJ2-6	14	few	NA	CASSLAGGANVLTF	TGTGCCAGCAGTTTAGCGGGCGGGGCCAACGTCCTGACTTTC
TRBV12-3/TRBV12-4	TRBJ1-5	14	many	NA	CASSSGQNEQPQHF	TGTGCCAGCAGCAGCGGACAGAACGAGCAGCCCCAGCATTTT
TRBV27	TRBJ1-5	17	many	NA	CASSPFGGTRRNQPQHF	TGTGCCAGCAGTCCCTTTGGGGGGACGAGACGCAATCAGCCCCAGCATTTT
TRBV12-3/TRBV12-4	TRBJ2-7	14	many	TRBD1	CASRSGGGSYEQYF	TGTGCCAGCAGGTCAGGGGGCGGTTCCTACGAGCAGTACTTC
TRBV7-9	TRBJ1-1	15	many	NA	CASSSWGGKNTEAFF	TGTGCCAGCAGCTCTTGGGGGGGCAAGAACACTGAAGCTTTCTTT
TRBV3-1	TRBJ2-7	13	NA	NA	CASSDGQPNEQYF	TGTGCCAGCAGCGATGGACAGCCGAACGAGCAGTACTTC
TRBV5-1	TRBJ2-7	15	few	TRBD1	CASSQNRDRGREQYF	TGCGCCAGCAGCCAGAACCGGGACAGGGGTAGGGAGCAGTACTTC
TRBV3-1	TRBJ1-4	15	few	NA	CASSQDGVVGEKLFF	TGTGCCAGCAGCCAAGACGGGGTCGTAGGTGAAAAACTGTTTTTT
TRBV3-1	TRBJ2-5	12	NA	TRBD2	CASKSGRATQYF	TGTGCCAGCAAATCTGGGAGGGCAACCCAGTACTTC
TRBV11-3	TRBJ2-1	16	many	NA	CASSSPGTSGSYEQFF	TGTGCCAGCAGCTCCCCCGGGACCAGCGGGTCGTATGAGCAGTTCTTC
TRBV20-1	TRBJ2-7	14	once	TRBD2	CSASRTSGIYEQYF	TGCAGTGCTAGCCGGACTAGCGGGATCTACGAGCAGTACTTC
TRBV5-4	TRBJ2-7	14	few	NA	CASTRLGVGDEQYF	TGTGCCAGCACCCGATTAGGCGTCGGCGACGAGCAGTACTTC
TRBV3-1	TRBJ2-3	12	many	NA	CASSQDIGTQYF	TGTGCCAGCAGCCAAGACATAGGTACGCAGTATTTT
TRBV19	TRBJ1-2	12	NA	NA	CASNEDSYGYTF	TGTGCCAGTAACGAGGACAGCTATGGCTACACCTTC
TRBV20-1	TRBJ2-3	15	NA	TRBD2	CSASQREPVSDTQYF	TGCAGTGCTTCCCAGCGGGAGCCGGTTTCAGATACGCAGTATTTT
TRBV28	TRBJ1-1	13	many	NA	CATWGVLNTEAFF	TGTGCCACCTGGGGGGTCCTGAACACTGAAGCTTTCTTT
TRBV20-1	TRBJ1-1	14	NA	NA	CSATSTTGDTEAFF	TGCAGTGCCACGTCCACGACCGGGGACACTGAAGCTTTCTTT